The clone carrying this TCR beta chain appeared a single time. The sample has other DNA sequences that encode this CDR3 too. The data belong to a study of beta chain features in type 1 diabetes. Of the isolated RNA, all was reverse transcribed, and so the sequenced material was expressed TCRB transcripts. Average reads for naive, central memory and regulatory T cell samples were about 3.7 million. The repertoire was sequenced with immunoSEQ multiplex PCR; TCRdb's copy has only in-frame clones and lacks some. The repertoire holds 240,000 or so clones, with 68% as singletons. On average, the one heparinised blood draw given by each donor was approximately 100 mL. Sorted CD4+ subsets: naive, central memory, regulatory, stem cell-like memory (CD45RO/CCR7/CD25/CD127/CD95/CD27 panel). Germline V CDR1 and CDR2: SQVTM, ANQGSEA. Trimming pared 2 bases from V and 3 bases from J, leaving 9 bases between. This CDR3 is built from 13 residues.

The chain combines TRBV29-1 with TRBJ2-3; no clear D. The receptor was isolated from a man aged 25 to 45 in good health. The specimen was naive CD4+ T cells from blood. The CDR3, as DNA: TGCAGCGTTGAAAGGCAGTTAACAGATACGCAGTATTTT. Amino acid sequence: CSVERQLTDTQYF.